The 19 T cell receptor beta chains below were found in one sample sequenced in a study of cytomegalovirus exposure and HLA in healthy donors. The PCR had 60 Vbeta and 13 Jbeta primers. Profiled with immunoSEQ multiplex PCR; TCRdb holds only in-frame clones, not every one. The sample contains about 95,000 clones, 78% of which appear only once. Sequencing was done on a sample of PBMCs. Receptors were obtained from a woman aged 40-49 years in good health and CMV-seropositive.

This chain links TRBV7-2 with TRBJ2-7; the match to TRBD2 covers 7 bases. The CDR3 consists of 16 residues. The germline V gene has CDR1 SGHTA and CDR2 FQGNSA. The J segment lost 2 bases and the V segment lost 1 base, leaving 8 bases of the junction unmatched. The CDR3 coding sequence is TGTGCCAGCAGCTTAGACTTGTCTAGCGGAGCCTACGAGCAGTACTTC. The encoded protein is CASSLDLSSGAYEQYF.

This clone was seen only a few times. V is TRBV11-2 and J is TRBJ2-3; 8 positions match TRBD1. The V segment lost 5 bases and the J segment 2 bases; nucleotides outside the gene matches: 9. Germline CDR1 reads SGHAT; CDR2 reads FQNNGV. This CDR3 has 16 amino acids. CDR3 sequence: CASSKDRASATDTQYF. The DNA for the CDR3 is TGTGCCAGCAGCAAGGACAGGGCGTCTGCCACAGATACGCAGTATTTT.

Notes on this clone: An end of the junction differs from the germline gene, which may be a read error. V gene TRBV7-7 combines with J gene TRBJ2-1; 11 bases agree with TRBD2. This CDR3 is built from 15 residues. CDR1 is SSHAT and CDR2 is FNYEAQ in the germline V gene (reference sequence). CDR3: CASSLAGTSGNEQFF. The CDR3 coding sequence is TGTGCTAGCAGCTTAGCCGGGACTAGCGGCAATGAGCAGTTCTTC. The full variable domain, rest sourced from reference TRBV7-7 and TRBJ2-1, is GAGVSQSPRYKVTKRGQDVTLRCDPISSHATLYWYQQALGQGPEFLTYFNYEAQPDKSGLPSDRFSAERPEGSISTLTIQRTEQRDSAMYRCASSLAGTSGNEQFFGPGTRLTVL.

The chain combines TRBV7-3 with TRBJ1-5, with D perhaps matching TRBD1 (5 bases). V was cut by 0 bases and J by 1 base, with 7 bases left in between. This CDR3 has 15 amino acids. The germline CDR1 and CDR2 sequences are SGHTA and FQGTGA. The CDR3 DNA is TGTGCCAGCAGCTTAACTGCAGGGAGCAATCAGCCCCAGCATTTT. The encoded protein is CASSLTAGSNQPQHF.

The chain combines TRBV11-2 with TRBJ2-5; TRBD1 agrees at 7 bases. Germline CDR1 is SGHAT and CDR2 is FQNNGV. This CDR3 is built from 17 residues. Losses at the gene ends were 2 bases for V and 2 bases for J; bases not matched to a gene: 11. The CDR3 sequence is CASSLRPGTAKQETQYF. The CDR3 nucleotides read TGTGCCAGCAGCTTAAGGCCCGGGACAGCGAAACAAGAGACCCAGTACTTC.

This clone has only one observation. This chain joins TRBV5-4 and TRBJ2-5; a possible D gene is TRBD2 (5 bases). This CDR3 region has 16 residues. The V gene lost 1 base and the J gene lost 2 bases, with 15 bases spanning the gap. CDR1 is SGHNT, CDR2 YYREEE, per germline (reference sequence). CDR3 residues: CASSLIAGLAQETQYF. The CDR3 region has the DNA TGTGCCAGCAGCTTGATTGCAGGACTGGCTCAAGAGACCCAGTACTTC.

The chain links TRBV13 to TRBJ1-2; perhaps TRBD1 as D (6 bases). Germline assignment: CDR1 PRHDT and CDR2 FYEKMQ (reference sequence). V was pared by 0 bases and J by 6 bases, with 11 bases between. This CDR3 contains 14 residues. CDR3 residues: CASSLGRGGNGYTF. CDR3 nucleotide sequence: TGTGCCAGCAGCTTAGGCCGAGGGGGAAATGGCTACACCTTC.

This clone showed up just a few times. The chain combines TRBV27 with TRBJ1-5; D not certain. There are 14 residues in the CDR3. Germline CDR1 is MNHEY and CDR2 is SMNVEV (reference sequence). V was trimmed by 5 bases and J by 3 bases, leaving 11 bases between them. CDR3 bases: TGTGCCAGCAGTCGATGGGCGAACAATCAGCCCCAGCATTTT. The encoded protein is CASSRWANNQPQHF.

The rearrangement links TRBV6-4 to TRBJ2-6; no reliable D call. V was clipped by 4 bases and J by 2 bases, with 12 bases between them. CDR3 length equals 16 residues. The V gene's germline CDR1 is MRHNA and CDR2 SNTAGT. CDR3 in amino acids: CASSVSTYPGANVLTF. CDR3 coding DNA: TGTGCCAGCAGTGTTTCTACTTATCCTGGGGCCAACGTCCTGACTTTC.

Here the CDR3 reads CASGGLHSTDTQYF. CDR3 nucleotides: TGTGCCAGTGGAGGACTACATAGCACAGATACGCAGTATTTT. J is TRBJ2-3 and V is TRBV27, with D possibly being TRBD2 (6 bases). Trimming removed 9 bases at V and 0 bases at J, with 13 bases between. The germline gives CDR1 MNHEY, CDR2 SMNVEV (reference sequence). The length of the CDR3 is 14 residues.

This clone occurred once. This chain links TRBV2 with TRBJ2-1; perhaps TRBD2 as D (6 bases). The length of the CDR3 is 15 residues. Germline lookup yields CDR1 SNHLY and CDR2 FYNNEI. V lost 6 bases to trimming and J lost 0 bases, with 12 bases between them. The CDR3 region is CASSPGTPSYNEQFF. CDR3 bases: TGTGCCAGCAGCCCCGGGACTCCCTCCTACAATGAGCAGTTCTTC.

This chain connects TRBV13 to TRBJ2-2, with TRBD2 identical over 11 bases. Germline CDR1 reads PRHDT; CDR2 reads FYEKMQ (reference sequence). The CDR3 sequence is 18 residues long. Unmatched junction bases numbered 8, after V lost 1 base and J lost 4 bases. CDR3 DNA sequence: TGTGCCAGCAGCTTAGTCAATCCACTAGCGGGAGTCACCGGGGAGCTGTTTTTT. It specifies CASSLVNPLAGVTGELFF.

This chain connects TRBV5-5 to TRBJ2-1, with TRBD2 matching 12 bases. V shed 1 base, J shed 7 bases, and the junction held 9 bases outside the gene matches. The germline gives CDR1 SGHKS, CDR2 YYEKEE (reference sequence). The length of the CDR3 is 17 residues. CDR3 amino acids: CASSLTLAGGPGNEQFF. The CDR3, as DNA: TGTGCCAGCAGCTTGACTCTAGCGGGAGGGCCAGGGAATGAGCAGTTCTTC.

The genes are TRBV6-4 and TRBJ1-2; D gene unclear. The germline V gene encodes CDR1 MRHNA and CDR2 SNTAGT. V lost 3 bases to trimming and J lost 5 bases, with 13 bases between them. The CDR3 extends over 14 amino acids. The CDR3 nucleotides are TGTGCCAGCAGTGAAACAGAAGAAGGTTATGGCTACACCTTC. Translation gives CASSETEEGYGYTF.

A note on this clone: A read error may explain this, as a much larger clone is one base away. The chain has TRBV7-2 and TRBJ2-1; perhaps TRBD2 as D (7 bases). The germline V gene has CDR1 SGHTA and CDR2 FQGNSA. The ends were cut back, 0 bases at V and 7 bases at J, with 10 bases in the middle. The CDR3 spans 14 residues. CDR3 bases: TGTGCCAGCAGCTTAGCGGGAGGGGGGAATGAGCAGTTCTTC. Encoded protein: CASSLAGGGNEQFF.

This sequence joins TRBV28 and TRBJ2-5; D is perhaps TRBD1 (6 bases). The end of the DNA is better explained by TRBJ2-7, so the J call may be wrong. The CDR3 consists of 14 residues. CDR1 and CDR2 from the germline V gene are MDHEN and SYDVKM. In nucleotides, the CDR3 is TGTGCCAGCAGTTTGTCCGGGACAACCTACGAGCAGTACTTC. It is translated as CASSLSGTTYEQYF.

This chain uses TRBV25-1 with TRBJ2-1; D not resolved. Trimming pared 2 bases from V and 0 bases from J, leaving 8 bases between. This CDR3 has 15 residues. CDR1 MGHDK and CDR2 SYGVNS come from the germline V gene. The CDR3 sequence is CASSELTSSYNEQFF. The CDR3 DNA reads as TGTGCCAGCAGTGAACTCACGAGCTCCTACAATGAGCAGTTCTTC.

V is TRBV4-1 and J is TRBJ2-5; TRBD1 aligns across 9 bases. Germline loops: CDR1 MGHRA, CDR2 YSYEKL. The junction had 8 bases not matched to a gene; V was cut back by 4 bases and J by 5 bases. The CDR3 runs to 15 residues. Here the CDR3 reads CASSPNDRGLETQYF. DNA of the CDR3: TGCGCCAGCAGCCCTAATGACAGGGGGTTGGAGACCCAGTACTTC.

The gene calls are TRBV5-4 and TRBJ2-4; 8 bases are a match to TRBD2. V was pared by 1 base and J by 6 bases, with 12 bases of the junction left unmatched. This CDR3 is 17 amino acids long. Germline CDR1 and CDR2: SGHNT and YYREEE (reference sequence). Here the CDR3 reads CASSLYGGLAVGNIQYF. The CDR3 nucleotides are TGTGCCAGCAGCTTGTATGGTGGACTAGCTGTAGGAAACATTCAGTACTTC.